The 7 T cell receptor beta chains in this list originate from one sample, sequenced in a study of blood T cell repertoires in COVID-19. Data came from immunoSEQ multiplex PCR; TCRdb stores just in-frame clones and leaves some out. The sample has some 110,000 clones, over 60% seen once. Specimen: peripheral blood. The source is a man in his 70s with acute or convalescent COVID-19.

In nucleotides, the CDR3 is TGTGCCAGCAGCTCCCGCAGTCGGCAGGGTTACATTACCTACGAGCAGTACTTC. Its translation is CASSSRSRQGYITYEQYF. V gene TRBV7-2 combines with J gene TRBJ2-7; maybe TRBD1 (5 bases). V was clipped by 4 bases and J by 2 bases, with 24 bases between them. The CDR3 consists of 18 residues. Germline V gene lookup returns CDR1 SGHTA and CDR2 FQGNSA. The whole variable domain, remainder taken from reference TRBV7-2 and TRBJ2-7, is GAGVSQSPSNKVTEKGKDVELRCDPISGHTALYWYRQSLGQGLEFLIYFQGNSAPDKSGLPSDRFSAERTGGSVSTLTIQRTQQEDSAVYLCASSSRSRQGYITYEQYFGPGTRLTVT.

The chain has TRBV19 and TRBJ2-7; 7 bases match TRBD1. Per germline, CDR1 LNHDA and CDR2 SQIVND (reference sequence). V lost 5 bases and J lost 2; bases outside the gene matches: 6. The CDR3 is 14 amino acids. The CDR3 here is CASSLTGEPYEQYF. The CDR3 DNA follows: TGTGCCAGTAGTCTCACAGGGGAGCCCTACGAGCAGTACTTC.

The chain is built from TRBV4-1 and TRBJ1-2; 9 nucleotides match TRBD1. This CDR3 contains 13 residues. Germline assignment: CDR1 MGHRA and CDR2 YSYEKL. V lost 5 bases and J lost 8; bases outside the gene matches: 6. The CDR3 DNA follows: TGCGCCAGCAGCGAACCGGGACAGGGCGGCTACACCTTC. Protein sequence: CASSEPGQGGYTF.

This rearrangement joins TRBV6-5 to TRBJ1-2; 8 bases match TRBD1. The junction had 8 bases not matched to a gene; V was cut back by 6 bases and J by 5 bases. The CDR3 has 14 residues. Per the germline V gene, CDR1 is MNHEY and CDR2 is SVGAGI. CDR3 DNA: TGTGCCAGCAGCGCTACAGGGGGTCGATATGGCTACACCTTC. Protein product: CASSATGGRYGYTF.

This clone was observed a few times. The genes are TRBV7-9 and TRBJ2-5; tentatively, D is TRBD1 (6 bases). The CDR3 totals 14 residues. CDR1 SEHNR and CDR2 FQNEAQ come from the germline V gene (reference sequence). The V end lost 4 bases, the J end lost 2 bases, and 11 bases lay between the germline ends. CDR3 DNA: TGTGCCAGCAGCTCTTCAAGGGGGCAAGAGACCCAGTACTTC. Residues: CASSSSRGQETQYF.

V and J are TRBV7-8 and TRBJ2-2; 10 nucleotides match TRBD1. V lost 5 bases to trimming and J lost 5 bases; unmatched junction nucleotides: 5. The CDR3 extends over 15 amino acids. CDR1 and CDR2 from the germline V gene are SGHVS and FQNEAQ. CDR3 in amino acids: CASSRDRGWTGELFF. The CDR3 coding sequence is TGTGCCAGCAGCAGGGACAGGGGTTGGACCGGGGAGCTGTTTTTT.

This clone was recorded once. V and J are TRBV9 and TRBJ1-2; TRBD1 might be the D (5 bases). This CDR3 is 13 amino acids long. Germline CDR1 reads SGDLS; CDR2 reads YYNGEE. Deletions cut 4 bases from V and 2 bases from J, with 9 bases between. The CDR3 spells CASSYDSNYGYTF. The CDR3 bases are TGTGCCAGCAGCTACGACAGCAACTATGGCTACACCTTC.